The next 11 T cell receptor beta chains were all read from a single sample in a study of early T cells in non-severe SARS-CoV-2 infection. TCRdb re-called the 5' RACE reads through MiXCR, storing one row per CDR3 protein. Among approximately 40,000 distinct CDR3 sequences, roughly 9.7% were seen once, and the ten largest hold around 12%. The specimen sequenced was whole blood. The receptors stem from an adult who was a healthcare worker with PCR-confirmed SARS-CoV-2 infection or an uninfected control (not recorded which).

The chain employs TRBV28 and TRBJ1-2; 8 bases match TRBD1. This CDR3 spans 16 amino acids. Germline CDR1 and CDR2: MDHEN and SYDVKM. Trimming removed 5 bases from V and 7 bases from J; junction bases left unmatched: 15. CDR3 DNA sequence: TGTGCCAGCAGTCCTGCCGGGACAGGCAGGCTAGGTGGCTACACCTTC. Translation: CASSPAGTGRLGGYTF.

This clonotype has ten or more counts. V usage is TRBV7-2 and J usage is TRBJ1-5; TRBD1 might be the D (6 bases). Germline CDR1 is SGHTA and CDR2 is FQGNSA. The CDR3 length is 13 residues. V was pared by 5 bases and J by 4 bases, with 9 bases between. CDR3 nucleotides: TGTGCCAGCAGCCTCGACAGGAATCAGCCCCAGCATTTT. It translates to CASSLDRNQPQHF.

In its sample, this clonotype was seen many times. This chain uses TRBV7-9 with TRBJ2-7; D tentatively reads TRBD1 or TRBD2 (5 bases each). Trimming shortened V by 5 bases and J by 2 bases, and 13 bases separated the two germline ends. The germline CDR1 and CDR2 sequences are SEHNR and FQNEAQ (reference sequence). The CDR3 is made up of 14 amino acids. In DNA form, the CDR3 reads TGTGCCAGCAGCCACGGGGCAGCTCCCTACGAGCAGTACTTC. This codes for CASSHGAAPYEQYF.

This clonotype was observed many times. The V call is TRBV29-1, the J call TRBJ1-2; D gene unclear. Germline V gene data show CDR1 as SQVTM and CDR2 as ANQGSEA. There are 11 residues in the CDR3. V was cut by 1 base and J by 3 bases, with 3 bases left in between. As DNA, the CDR3 is TGCAGCGTTGAAGGGGACTATGGCTACACCTTC. Translating gives CSVEGDYGYTF.

In its sample, this clonotype was seen many times. The CDR3 region has the DNA TGTGCCAGCAGTTACCTCCGCACAGATACGCAGTATTTT. This translates into CASSYLRTDTQYF. This rearrangement joins TRBV6-2 or TRBV6-3 to TRBJ2-3; no firm D call. Between the trimmed V and J ends, which lost 2 bases and 1 base, there was a span of 4 bases. CDR1 is MNHEY and CDR2 is SVGEGT in the germline V gene. The CDR3 loop spans 13 amino acids.

This clonotype appeared a few times. The chain uses TRBV19 and TRBJ2-7, with a possible D match to TRBD2 (5 bases). Germline CDR1 LNHDA, CDR2 SQIVND (reference sequence). The germline V and J ends were trimmed by 0 bases and 6 bases, with 9 bases remaining between them. The CDR3 covers 13 residues. CDR3 bases: TGTGCCAGTAGTATAGAAGTGGAGGCCGAGCAGTACTTC. This translates into CASSIEVEAEQYF. Combining the CDR3 with reference TRBV19 and TRBJ2-7 gives the whole variable domain DGGITQSPKYLFRKEGQNVTLSCEQNLNHDAMYWYRQDPGQGLRLIYYSQIVNDFQKGDIAEGYSVSREKKESFPLTVTSAQKNPTAFYLCASSIEVEAEQYFGPGTRLTVT.

At least ten counts were recorded for this clonotype. For the CDR3, the DNA is TGTGCCTGGAGTGTACTCGGGGGCGCGGGTTCACCCCTCCACTTT. It yields the protein CAWSVLGGAGSPLHF. The V and J genes are TRBV30 and TRBJ1-6; weak D call: TRBD1 (6 bases). The CDR3 spans 15 residues. The germline V gene has CDR1 GTSNPN and CDR2 SVGIG (reference sequence). The V end was cut by 0 bases, the J end by 9 bases, with 15 bases between.

This clonotype has ten or more counts. The chain recombines TRBV2 with TRBJ1-2; 8 bases agree with TRBD1. Germline trimming cut 2 bases from V and 1 base from J; bases unmatched to any gene: 6. This CDR3 is built from 16 residues. The germline V gene has CDR1 SNHLY and CDR2 FYNNEI. This CDR3 is CASSERDRQRNYGYTF. The DNA of the CDR3 is TGTGCCAGCAGTGAAAGGGACAGGCAGCGTAACTATGGCTACACCTTC.

The chain carries TRBV9 and TRBJ1-3; the match to TRBD1 covers 8 bases. CDR1 and CDR2 from the germline V gene are SGDLS and YYNGEE. The trim removed 4 bases at V and 3 bases at J, leaving 9 bases unmatched. The CDR3 sequence is 16 residues long. In nucleotides, the CDR3 is TGTGCCAGCAGCCCAAGGACAGGGCGAAATGGAAACACCATATATTTT. Residues: CASSPRTGRNGNTIYF.

The chain employs TRBV29-1 and TRBJ2-1, with no clear D. This CDR3 is 12 amino acids long. V was shortened by 5 bases and J by 5 bases, with 10 bases between the two germline ends. Per germline, CDR1 SQVTM and CDR2 ANQGSEA. Here the CDR3 DNA reads TGCAGCGTTCCGGTTTGGGACAATGAGCAGTTCTTC. Translating it yields CSVPVWDNEQFF.

This clonotype has a count of ten or more. The rearrangement links TRBV6-1 to TRBJ1-5; D call uncertain. V was trimmed by 8 bases and J by 2 bases, leaving 7 bases between them. Looked up from germline, CDR1 is MNHNS and CDR2 is SASEGT. The CDR3 extends over 12 amino acids. DNA of the CDR3: TGTGCCAGCGGGGTGGGCAATCAGCCCCAGCATTTT. It codes for CASGVGNQPQHF.